The rows below give T cell receptor beta chains drawn from one sample of a study of early T cells in non-severe SARS-CoV-2 infection. TCRdb re-analysed the 5' RACE reads in MiXCR, keeping a single row per CDR3 protein. The data show about 76,000 distinct CDR3 sequences, with about 12% seen just once and roughly 3.2% held by the top ten. The specimen sequenced was whole blood. The origin of the receptors is an adult who was a healthcare worker with PCR-confirmed SARS-CoV-2 infection or an uninfected control (not recorded which). Both conserved end residues are part of each CDR3. D genes are given only for firm matches. A clone size is listed for some rows: how often the clone was seen (once, few, many), or a class if it is expanded.

d_call: TRBD1; clone_size: few; j_call: TRBJ2-7; v_call: TRBV7-8; cdr3_nt: TGTGCCAGCACCCCTCAGGGGGCCAGCCTCTACGAGCAGTACTTC; cdr3_aa: CASTPQGASLYEQYF
d_call: .; clone_size: many; j_call: TRBJ1-1; v_call: TRBV20-1; cdr3_nt: TGCAGTGCTAGAAGAGCTTTCTTT; cdr3_aa: CSARRAFF
d_call: .; clone_size: .; j_call: TRBJ2-7; v_call: TRBV7-9; cdr3_nt: TGTGCCAGCAGCTCGGCAGGGAGTACGATCTTCGAGCAGTACTTC; cdr3_aa: CASSSAGSTIFEQYF
d_call: .; clone_size: .; j_call: TRBJ2-5; v_call: TRBV29-1; cdr3_nt: TGCAGCGTTGAACGGCCGGGGCAAGAGACCCAGTACTTC; cdr3_aa: CSVERPGQETQYF
d_call: .; clone_size: .; j_call: TRBJ2-1; v_call: TRBV4-2; cdr3_nt: TGTGCCAGCAGCCAAGACCGGCTTCACCAGTTCTTC; cdr3_aa: CASSQDRLHQFF
d_call: TRBD2; clone_size: many; j_call: TRBJ2-3; v_call: TRBV7-9; cdr3_nt: TGTGCCAGCAGCTTAGAAAGAGCGGGAGGGCCGAATACGCAGTATTTT; cdr3_aa: CASSLERAGGPNTQYF
d_call: TRBD1; clone_size: .; j_call: TRBJ1-6; v_call: TRBV9; cdr3_nt: TGTGCCAGCAGCACCAGGACAGGGGAATCACCCCTCCACTTT; cdr3_aa: CASSTRTGESPLHF
d_call: TRBD2; clone_size: .; j_call: TRBJ2-7; v_call: TRBV3-1; cdr3_nt: TGTGCCAGCAGCCAACCGACCGGGACTAGCGGGTACGAGCAGTACTTC; cdr3_aa: CASSQPTGTSGYEQYF
d_call: .; clone_size: .; j_call: TRBJ1-2; v_call: TRBV28; cdr3_nt: TGTGCCAGCAGTTTGTGGGCAGGGCGGTTCCATGGCTACACCTTC; cdr3_aa: CASSLWAGRFHGYTF
d_call: TRBD1; clone_size: many; j_call: TRBJ2-7; v_call: TRBV28; cdr3_nt: TGTGCCAGCAGGGGGGCAGGGGGCGGCTACGAGCAGTACTTC; cdr3_aa: CASRGAGGGYEQYF
d_call: .; clone_size: many; j_call: TRBJ1-1; v_call: TRBV27; cdr3_nt: TGTGCCAGCAGTTTAAGGGGGGGGCGCACTGAAGCTTTCTTT; cdr3_aa: CASSLRGGRTEAFF
d_call: .; clone_size: few; j_call: TRBJ1-3; v_call: TRBV12-3/TRBV12-4; cdr3_nt: TGTGCCAGCAGTCCGGGATTTGGAAACACCATATATTTT; cdr3_aa: CASSPGFGNTIYF
d_call: .; clone_size: few; j_call: TRBJ2-3; v_call: TRBV4-1; cdr3_nt: TGCGCCAGCAGCCCTGTTGCAGATACGCAGTATTTT; cdr3_aa: CASSPVADTQYF
d_call: .; clone_size: .; j_call: TRBJ1-1; v_call: TRBV27; cdr3_nt: TGTGCCAGCAGCCAAAGGGCGTGGACTGAAGCTTTCTTT; cdr3_aa: CASSQRAWTEAFF
d_call: TRBD2; clone_size: few; j_call: TRBJ2-1; v_call: TRBV12-5; cdr3_nt: TGTGCTAGTGGTCACGGGACTAGCGGGAGGGGCAACAATGAGCAGTTCTTC; cdr3_aa: CASGHGTSGRGNNEQFF
d_call: TRBD1; clone_size: .; j_call: TRBJ1-5; v_call: TRBV28; cdr3_nt: TGTGCCAGCAGTTTAGGGGGGACAGGGGGACTTCAGCCCCAGCATTTT; cdr3_aa: CASSLGGTGGLQPQHF
d_call: .; clone_size: many; j_call: TRBJ2-1; v_call: TRBV27; cdr3_nt: TGTGCCAGCAGTTCGAGTATTCGGTCCTACAATGAGCAGTTCTTC; cdr3_aa: CASSSSIRSYNEQFF
d_call: .; clone_size: .; j_call: TRBJ2-1; v_call: TRBV7-6; cdr3_nt: TGTGCCAGCAGCTCCCCTAGCGCTTCCTACAATGAGCAGTTCTTC; cdr3_aa: CASSSPSASYNEQFF
d_call: .; clone_size: .; j_call: TRBJ1-2; v_call: TRBV29-1; cdr3_nt: TGCAGCGTGGCAAAACAGGCGTTCTATGGCTACACCTTC; cdr3_aa: CSVAKQAFYGYTF
d_call: TRBD1; clone_size: few; j_call: TRBJ2-1; v_call: TRBV20-1; cdr3_nt: TGCAGTGCTAGAGCCTTACAGGGGGTCACCTACAATGAGCAGTTCTTC; cdr3_aa: CSARALQGVTYNEQFF
d_call: TRBD2; clone_size: few; j_call: TRBJ2-5; v_call: TRBV7-8; cdr3_nt: TGTGCCAGCAGTTTTAGCGGGGGGGTTCAAGAGACCCAGTACTTC; cdr3_aa: CASSFSGGVQETQYF
d_call: .; clone_size: .; j_call: TRBJ2-6; v_call: TRBV28; cdr3_nt: TGTGCCAGTTGGACAGCCGGGGCCAACGTCCTGACTTTC; cdr3_aa: CASWTAGANVLTF
d_call: TRBD1; clone_size: .; j_call: TRBJ1-1; v_call: TRBV11-2; cdr3_nt: TGTGCCAGCAGCTGGCCGACAGGGGCCTTGAACACTGAAGCTTTCTTT; cdr3_aa: CASSWPTGALNTEAFF
d_call: .; clone_size: many; j_call: TRBJ2-2; v_call: TRBV6-6; cdr3_nt: TGTGCCAGCAGTTACGCCAGGGGGGGCAGCGGGGGCACCGGGGAGCTGTTTTTT; cdr3_aa: CASSYARGGSGGTGELFF
d_call: .; clone_size: many; j_call: TRBJ2-3; v_call: TRBV9; cdr3_nt: TGTGCCAGCAGCCCACGGATCGGGGAGGCAAAAGATACGCAGTATTTT; cdr3_aa: CASSPRIGEAKDTQYF
d_call: .; clone_size: .; j_call: TRBJ2-1; v_call: TRBV11-3; cdr3_nt: TGTGCCAGCAGCTTAGTTAATACGGGTCACCAGTTCTTC; cdr3_aa: CASSLVNTGHQFF
d_call: .; clone_size: few; j_call: TRBJ2-7; v_call: TRBV29-1; cdr3_nt: TGCAGCGTTGGGGGGCAGTACGAGCAGTACTTC; cdr3_aa: CSVGGQYEQYF
d_call: .; clone_size: few; j_call: TRBJ2-7; v_call: TRBV20-1; cdr3_nt: TGCAGTGCTCGAGCAGGAGGGGGCTCCTACGAGCAGTACTTC; cdr3_aa: CSARAGGGSYEQYF
d_call: .; clone_size: many; j_call: TRBJ1-5; v_call: TRBV12-3/TRBV12-4; cdr3_nt: TGTGCCAGCAGTTTAGCGGGACCGGCGATGAGGCCCCAGCATTTT; cdr3_aa: CASSLAGPAMRPQHF
d_call: .; clone_size: few; j_call: TRBJ2-7; v_call: TRBV3-1; cdr3_nt: TGTGCCAGCAGCCAAGGCCCCGGGACCAAGGGATACTTC; cdr3_aa: CASSQGPGTKGYF
d_call: .; clone_size: many; j_call: TRBJ1-1; v_call: TRBV20-1; cdr3_nt: TGCAGTGCCGGGCACTCAGTGAACACTGAAGCTTTCTTT; cdr3_aa: CSAGHSVNTEAFF
d_call: .; clone_size: .; j_call: TRBJ2-2; v_call: TRBV6-1; cdr3_nt: TGTGCCAGCACGAAGGGGTACACCGGGGAGCTGTTTTTT; cdr3_aa: CASTKGYTGELFF